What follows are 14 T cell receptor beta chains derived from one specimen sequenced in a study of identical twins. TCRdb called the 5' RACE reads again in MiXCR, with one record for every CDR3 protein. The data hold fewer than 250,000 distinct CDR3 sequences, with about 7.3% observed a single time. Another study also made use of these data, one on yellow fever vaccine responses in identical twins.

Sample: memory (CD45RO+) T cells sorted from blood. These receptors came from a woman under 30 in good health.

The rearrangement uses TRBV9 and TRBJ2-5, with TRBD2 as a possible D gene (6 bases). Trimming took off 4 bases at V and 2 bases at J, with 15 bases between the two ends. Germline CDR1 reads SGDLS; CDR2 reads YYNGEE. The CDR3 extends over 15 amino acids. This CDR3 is CASSTTPSGQETQYF. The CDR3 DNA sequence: TGTGCCAGCAGCACCACTCCCAGCGGGCAAGAGACCCAGTACTTC.

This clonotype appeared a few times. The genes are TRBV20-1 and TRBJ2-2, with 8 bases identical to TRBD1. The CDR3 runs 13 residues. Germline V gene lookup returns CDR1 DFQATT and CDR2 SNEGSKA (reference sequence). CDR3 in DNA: TGCAGCACTGGGGACAGGAAAACCGGGGAGCTGTTTTTT. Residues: CSTGDRKTGELFF.

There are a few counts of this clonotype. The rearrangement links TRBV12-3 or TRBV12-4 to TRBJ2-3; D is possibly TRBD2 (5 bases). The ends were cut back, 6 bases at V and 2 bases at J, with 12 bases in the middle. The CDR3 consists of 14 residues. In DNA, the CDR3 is TGTGCCAGCAGCCCAGGCGGGCCCACAGATACGCAGTATTTT. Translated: CASSPGGPTDTQYF.

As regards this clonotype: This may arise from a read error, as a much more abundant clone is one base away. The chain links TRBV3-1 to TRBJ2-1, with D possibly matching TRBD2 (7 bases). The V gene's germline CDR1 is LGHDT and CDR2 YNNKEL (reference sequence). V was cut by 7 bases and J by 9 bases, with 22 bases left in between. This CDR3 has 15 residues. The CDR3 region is CASTHEGGRQSEQFF. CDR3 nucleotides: TGTGCCAGCACCCATGAGGGGGGGCGCCAAAGTGAGCAGTTCTTC.

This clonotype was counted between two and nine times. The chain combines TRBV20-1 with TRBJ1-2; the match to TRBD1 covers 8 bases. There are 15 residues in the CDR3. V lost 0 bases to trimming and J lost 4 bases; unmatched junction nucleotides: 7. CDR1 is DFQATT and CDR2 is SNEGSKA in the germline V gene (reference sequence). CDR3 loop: CSARDPGTGVYGYTF. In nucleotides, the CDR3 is TGCAGTGCTAGAGATCCGGGGACAGGTGTCTATGGCTACACCTTC.

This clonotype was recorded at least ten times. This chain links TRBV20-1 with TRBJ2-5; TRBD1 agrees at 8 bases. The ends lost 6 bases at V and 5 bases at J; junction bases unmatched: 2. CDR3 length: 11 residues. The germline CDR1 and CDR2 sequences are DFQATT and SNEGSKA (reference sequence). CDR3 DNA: TGCAGTGCGGACAGGGCCGAGACCCAGTACTTC. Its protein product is CSADRAETQYF.

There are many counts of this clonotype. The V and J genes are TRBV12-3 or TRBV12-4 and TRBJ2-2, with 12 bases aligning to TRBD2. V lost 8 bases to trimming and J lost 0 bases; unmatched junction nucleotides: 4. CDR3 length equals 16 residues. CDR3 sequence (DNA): TGTGCCAGCTACGGACTAGCGGGGACGAACACCGGGGAGCTGTTTTTT. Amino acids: CASYGLAGTNTGELFF.

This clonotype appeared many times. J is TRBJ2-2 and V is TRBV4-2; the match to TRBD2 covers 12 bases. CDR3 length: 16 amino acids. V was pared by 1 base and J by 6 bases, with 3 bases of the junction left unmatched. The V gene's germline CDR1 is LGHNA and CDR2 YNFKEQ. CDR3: CASSQASGGAPGELFF. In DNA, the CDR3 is TGTGCCAGCAGCCAAGCTAGCGGGGGGGCCCCCGGGGAGCTGTTTTTT.

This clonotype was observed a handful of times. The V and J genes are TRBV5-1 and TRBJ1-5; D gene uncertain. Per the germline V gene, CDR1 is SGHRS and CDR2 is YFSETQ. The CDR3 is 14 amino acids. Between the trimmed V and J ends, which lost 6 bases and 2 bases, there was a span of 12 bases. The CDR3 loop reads CASIGTERNQPQHF. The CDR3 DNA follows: TGCGCCAGCATAGGTACAGAGCGCAATCAGCCCCAGCATTTT.

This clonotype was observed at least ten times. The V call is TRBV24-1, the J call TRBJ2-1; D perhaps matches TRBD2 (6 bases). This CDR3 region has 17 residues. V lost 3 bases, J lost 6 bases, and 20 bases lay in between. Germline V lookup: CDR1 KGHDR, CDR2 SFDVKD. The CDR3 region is CATSDPRRWGEGNEQFF. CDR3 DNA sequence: TGTGCCACCAGTGATCCCCGCCGGTGGGGGGAAGGCAATGAGCAGTTCTTC.

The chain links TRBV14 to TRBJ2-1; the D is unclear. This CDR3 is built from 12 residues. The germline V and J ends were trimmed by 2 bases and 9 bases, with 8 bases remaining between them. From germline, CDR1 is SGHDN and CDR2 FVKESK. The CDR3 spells CASSQMSAEQFF. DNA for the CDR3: TGTGCCAGCAGCCAAATGAGTGCTGAGCAGTTCTTC.

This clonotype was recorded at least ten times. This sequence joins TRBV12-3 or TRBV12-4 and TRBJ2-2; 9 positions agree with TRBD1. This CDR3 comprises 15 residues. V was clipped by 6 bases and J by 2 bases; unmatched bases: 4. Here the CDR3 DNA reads TGTGCCAGCAGATCCACAGGGGGCAACACCGGGGAGCTGTTTTTT. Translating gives CASRSTGGNTGELFF.

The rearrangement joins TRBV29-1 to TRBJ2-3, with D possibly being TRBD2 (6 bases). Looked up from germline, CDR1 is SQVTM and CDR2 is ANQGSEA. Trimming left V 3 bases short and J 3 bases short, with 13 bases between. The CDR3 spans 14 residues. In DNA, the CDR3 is TGCAGCGTTGAGAGCGGGTTAGGGACAGATACGCAGTATTTT. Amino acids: CSVESGLGTDTQYF.

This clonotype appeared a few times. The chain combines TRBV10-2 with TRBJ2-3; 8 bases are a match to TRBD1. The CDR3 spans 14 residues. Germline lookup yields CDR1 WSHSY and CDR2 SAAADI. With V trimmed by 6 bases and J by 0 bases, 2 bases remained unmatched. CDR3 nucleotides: TGCGCCAGCAGAAGACAGGGGAGCACAGATACGCAGTATTTT. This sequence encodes CASRRQGSTDTQYF.